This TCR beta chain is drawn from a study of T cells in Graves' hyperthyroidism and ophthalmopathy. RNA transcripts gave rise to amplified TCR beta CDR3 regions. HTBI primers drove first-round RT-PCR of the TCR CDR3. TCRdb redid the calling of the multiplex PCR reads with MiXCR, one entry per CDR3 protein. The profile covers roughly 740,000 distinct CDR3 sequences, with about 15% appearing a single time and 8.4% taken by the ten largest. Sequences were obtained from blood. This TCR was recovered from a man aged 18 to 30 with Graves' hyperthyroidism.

CDR3 in DNA: TGCAGCGCGAATTTCAGGGACAAAAACATTCAGTACTTC. Its translation is CSANFRDKNIQYF. The chain is built from TRBV29-1 and TRBJ2-4, with D perhaps matching TRBD1 (5 bases). The CDR3 length is 13 residues. CDR1 and CDR2 (germline): SQVTM, ANQGSEA. Trimming shortened V by 7 bases and J by 3 bases, and 13 bases separated the two germline ends. The full variable domain, with the rest looked up from reference TRBV29-1 and TRBJ2-4, is SAVISQKPSRDICQRGTSLTIQCQVDSQVTMMFWYRQQPGQSLTLIATANQGSEATYESGFVIDKFPISRPNLTFSTLTVSNMSPEDSSIYLCSANFRDKNIQYFGAGTRLSVL.